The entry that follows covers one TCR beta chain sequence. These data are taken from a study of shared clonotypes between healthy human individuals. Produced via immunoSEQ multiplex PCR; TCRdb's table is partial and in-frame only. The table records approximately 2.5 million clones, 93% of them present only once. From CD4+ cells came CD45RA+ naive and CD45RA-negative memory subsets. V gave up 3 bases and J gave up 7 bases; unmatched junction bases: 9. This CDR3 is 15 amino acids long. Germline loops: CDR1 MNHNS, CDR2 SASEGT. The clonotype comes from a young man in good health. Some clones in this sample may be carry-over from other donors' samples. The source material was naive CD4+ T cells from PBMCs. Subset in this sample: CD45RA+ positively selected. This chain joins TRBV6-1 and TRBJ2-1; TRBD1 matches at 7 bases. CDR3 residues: CASSDGTAWSNEQFF. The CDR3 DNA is TGTGCCAGCAGTGACGGGACAGCCTGGTCGAATGAGCAGTTCTTC.